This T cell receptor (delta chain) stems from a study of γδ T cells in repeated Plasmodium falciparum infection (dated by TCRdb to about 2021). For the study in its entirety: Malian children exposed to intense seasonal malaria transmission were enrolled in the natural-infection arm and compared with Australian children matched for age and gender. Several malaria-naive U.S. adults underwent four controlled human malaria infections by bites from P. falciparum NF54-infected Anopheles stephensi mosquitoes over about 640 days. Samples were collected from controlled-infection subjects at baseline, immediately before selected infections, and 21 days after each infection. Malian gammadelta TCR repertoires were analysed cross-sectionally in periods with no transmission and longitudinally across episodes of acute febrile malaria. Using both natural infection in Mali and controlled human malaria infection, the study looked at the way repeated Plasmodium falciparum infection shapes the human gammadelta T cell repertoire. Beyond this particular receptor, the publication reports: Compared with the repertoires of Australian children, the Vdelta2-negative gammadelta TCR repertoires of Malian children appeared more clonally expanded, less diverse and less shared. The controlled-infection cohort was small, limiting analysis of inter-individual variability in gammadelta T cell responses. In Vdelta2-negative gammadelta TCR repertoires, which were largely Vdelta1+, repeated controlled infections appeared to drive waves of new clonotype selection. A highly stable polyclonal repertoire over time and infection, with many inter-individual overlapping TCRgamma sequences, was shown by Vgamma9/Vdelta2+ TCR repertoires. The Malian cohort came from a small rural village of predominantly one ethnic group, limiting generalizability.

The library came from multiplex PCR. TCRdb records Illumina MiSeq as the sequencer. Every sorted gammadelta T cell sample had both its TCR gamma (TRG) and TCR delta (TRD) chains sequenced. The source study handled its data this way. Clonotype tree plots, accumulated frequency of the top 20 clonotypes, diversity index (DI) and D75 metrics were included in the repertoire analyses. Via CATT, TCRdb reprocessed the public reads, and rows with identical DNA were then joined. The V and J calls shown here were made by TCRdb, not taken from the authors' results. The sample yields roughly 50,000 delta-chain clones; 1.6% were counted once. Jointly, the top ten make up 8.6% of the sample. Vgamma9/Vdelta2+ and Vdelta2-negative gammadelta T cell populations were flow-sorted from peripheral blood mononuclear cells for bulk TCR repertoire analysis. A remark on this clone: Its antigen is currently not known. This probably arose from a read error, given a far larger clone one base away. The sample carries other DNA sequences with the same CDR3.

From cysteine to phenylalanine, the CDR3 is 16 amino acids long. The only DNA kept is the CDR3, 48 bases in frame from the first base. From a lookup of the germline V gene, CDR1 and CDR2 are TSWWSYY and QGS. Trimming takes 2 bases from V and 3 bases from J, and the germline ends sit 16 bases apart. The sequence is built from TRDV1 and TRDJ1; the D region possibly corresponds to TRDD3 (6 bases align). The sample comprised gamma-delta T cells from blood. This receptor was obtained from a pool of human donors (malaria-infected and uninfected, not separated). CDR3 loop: CALGEGLTGFSDKLIF. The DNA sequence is TGTGCTCTTGGGGAAGGACTGACTGGGTTCTCCGATAAACTCATCTTT.